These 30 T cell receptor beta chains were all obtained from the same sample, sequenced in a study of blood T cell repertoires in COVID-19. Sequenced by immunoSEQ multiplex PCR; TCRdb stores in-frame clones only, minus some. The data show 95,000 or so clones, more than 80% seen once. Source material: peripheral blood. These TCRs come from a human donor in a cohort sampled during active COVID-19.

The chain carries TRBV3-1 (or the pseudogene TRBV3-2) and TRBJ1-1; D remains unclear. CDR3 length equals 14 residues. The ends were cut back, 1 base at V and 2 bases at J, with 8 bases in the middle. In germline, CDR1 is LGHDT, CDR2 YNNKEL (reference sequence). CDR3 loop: CASSQGGKNTEAFF. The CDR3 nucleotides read TGTGCCAGCAGCCAAGGCGGGAAAAACACTGAAGCTTTCTTT.

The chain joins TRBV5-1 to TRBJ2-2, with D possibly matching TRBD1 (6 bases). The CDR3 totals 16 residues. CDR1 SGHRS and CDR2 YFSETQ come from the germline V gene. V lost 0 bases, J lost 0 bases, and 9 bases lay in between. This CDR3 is CASSLAGQPNTGELFF. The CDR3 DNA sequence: TGCGCCAGCAGCTTGGCCGGACAGCCGAACACCGGGGAGCTGTTTTTT.

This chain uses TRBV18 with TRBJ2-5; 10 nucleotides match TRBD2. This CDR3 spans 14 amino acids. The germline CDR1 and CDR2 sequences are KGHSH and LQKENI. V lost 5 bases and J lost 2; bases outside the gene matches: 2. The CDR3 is CASSWTSGQETQYF. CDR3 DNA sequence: TGTGCCAGCTCATGGACTAGCGGACAAGAGACCCAGTACTTC.

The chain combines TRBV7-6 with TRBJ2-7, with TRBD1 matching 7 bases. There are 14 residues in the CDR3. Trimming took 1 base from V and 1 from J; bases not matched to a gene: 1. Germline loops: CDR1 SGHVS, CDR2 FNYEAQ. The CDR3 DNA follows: TGTGCCAGCAGCTTAGAGGGACAGTCCTACGAGCAGTACTTC. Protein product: CASSLEGQSYEQYF. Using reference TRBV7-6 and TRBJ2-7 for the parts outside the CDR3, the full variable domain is GAGVSQSPRYKVTKRGQDVALRCDPISGHVSLYWYRQALGQGPEFLTYFNYEAQQDKSGLPNDRFSAERPEGSISTLTIQRTEQRDSAMYRCASSLEGQSYEQYFGPGTRLTVT.

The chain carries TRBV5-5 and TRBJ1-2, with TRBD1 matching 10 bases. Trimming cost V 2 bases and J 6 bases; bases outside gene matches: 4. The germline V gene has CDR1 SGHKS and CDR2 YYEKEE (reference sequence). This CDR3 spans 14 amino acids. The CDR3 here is CASSFDRGQNGYTF. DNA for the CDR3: TGTGCCAGCAGCTTCGACAGGGGGCAGAATGGCTACACCTTC.

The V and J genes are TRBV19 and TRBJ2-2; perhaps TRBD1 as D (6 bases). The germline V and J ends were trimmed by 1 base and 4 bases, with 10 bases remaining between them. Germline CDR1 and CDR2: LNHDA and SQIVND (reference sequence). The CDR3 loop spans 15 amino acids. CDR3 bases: TGTGCCAGTAGTATAGGGGGGACACCCACCGGGGAGCTGTTTTTT. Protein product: CASSIGGTPTGELFF. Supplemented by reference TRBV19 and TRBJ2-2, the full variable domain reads DGGITQSPKYLFRKEGQNVTLSCEQNLNHDAMYWYRQDPGQGLRLIYYSQIVNDFQKGDIAEGYSVSREKKESFPLTVTSAQKNPTAFYLCASSIGGTPTGELFFGEGSRLTVL.

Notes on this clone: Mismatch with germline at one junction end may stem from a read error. CDR3 protein: CASSLAATATQYF. The CDR3 bases are TGTGCCAGCAGCTTGGCAGCTACAGCTACGCAGTATTTT. The chain is built from TRBV13 and TRBJ2-3; D remains unclear. The CDR3 sequence is 13 residues long. The germline V gene encodes CDR1 PRHDT and CDR2 FYEKMQ (reference sequence).

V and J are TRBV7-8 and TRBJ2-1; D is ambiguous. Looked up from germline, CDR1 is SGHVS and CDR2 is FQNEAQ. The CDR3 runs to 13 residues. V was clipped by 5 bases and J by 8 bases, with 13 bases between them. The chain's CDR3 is CASSPPRVDEQFF. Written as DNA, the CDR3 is TGTGCCAGCAGCCCCCCAAGAGTGGATGAGCAGTTCTTC. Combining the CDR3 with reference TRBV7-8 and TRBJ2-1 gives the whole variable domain GAGVSQSPRYKVAKRGQDVALRCDPISGHVSLFWYQQALGQGPEFLTYFQNEAQLDKSGLPSDRFFAERPEGSVSTLKIQRTQQEDSAVYLCASSPPRVDEQFFGPGTRLTVL.

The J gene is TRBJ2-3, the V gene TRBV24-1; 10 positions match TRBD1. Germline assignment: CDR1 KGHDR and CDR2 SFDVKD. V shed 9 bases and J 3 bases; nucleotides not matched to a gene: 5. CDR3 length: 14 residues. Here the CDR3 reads CATADRGRTDTQYF. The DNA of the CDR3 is TGTGCCACCGCCGACAGGGGGCGGACAGATACGCAGTATTTT.

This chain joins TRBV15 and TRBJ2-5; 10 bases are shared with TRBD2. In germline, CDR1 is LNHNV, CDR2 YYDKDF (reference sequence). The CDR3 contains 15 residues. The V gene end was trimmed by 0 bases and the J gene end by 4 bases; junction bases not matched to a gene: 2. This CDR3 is CATSRDASGRETQYF. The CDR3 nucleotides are TGTGCCACCAGCAGAGACGCTAGCGGGAGAGAGACCCAGTACTTC.

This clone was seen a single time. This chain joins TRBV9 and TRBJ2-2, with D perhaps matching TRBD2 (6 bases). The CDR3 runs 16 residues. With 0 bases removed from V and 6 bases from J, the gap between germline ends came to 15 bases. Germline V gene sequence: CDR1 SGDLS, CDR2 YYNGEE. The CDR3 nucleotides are TGTGCCAGCAGCGTAGGCCCGGGAGCCCTTGCCGGGGAGCTGTTTTTT. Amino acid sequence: CASSVGPGALAGELFF. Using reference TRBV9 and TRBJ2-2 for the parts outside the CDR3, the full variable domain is DSGVTQTPKHLITATGQRVTLRCSPRSGDLSVYWYQQSLDQGLQFLIQYYNGEERAKGNILERFSAQQFPDLHSELNLSSLELGDSALYFCASSVGPGALAGELFFGEGSRLTVL.

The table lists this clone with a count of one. The CDR3 here is CASSQEGTGRALVTEAFF. In nucleotides, the CDR3 is TGTGCCAGCAGCCAAGAGGGGACAGGGAGGGCTCTGGTGACTGAAGCTTTCTTT. V gene TRBV4-2 combines with J gene TRBJ1-1; 9 bases are a match to TRBD1. V lost 0 bases to trimming and J lost 5 bases; unmatched junction nucleotides: 13. The CDR3 runs 18 residues. Germline V gene data show CDR1 as LGHNA and CDR2 as YNFKEQ.

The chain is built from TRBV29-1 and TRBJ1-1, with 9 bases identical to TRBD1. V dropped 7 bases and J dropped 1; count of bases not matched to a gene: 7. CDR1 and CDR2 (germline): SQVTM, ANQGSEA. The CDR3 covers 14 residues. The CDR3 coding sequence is TGCAGCGCCCACAGGGGGCCTTCGAACACTGAAGCTTTCTTT. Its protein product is CSAHRGPSNTEAFF.

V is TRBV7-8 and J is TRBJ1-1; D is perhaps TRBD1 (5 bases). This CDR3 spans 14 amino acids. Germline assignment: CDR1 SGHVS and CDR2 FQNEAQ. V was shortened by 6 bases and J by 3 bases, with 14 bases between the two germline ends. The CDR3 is CASSPGGSYTEAFF. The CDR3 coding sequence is TGTGCCAGCAGTCCCGGGGGGAGCTACACTGAAGCTTTCTTT.

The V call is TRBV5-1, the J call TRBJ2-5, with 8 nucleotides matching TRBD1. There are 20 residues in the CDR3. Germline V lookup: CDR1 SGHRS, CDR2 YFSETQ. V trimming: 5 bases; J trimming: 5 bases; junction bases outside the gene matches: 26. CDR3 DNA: TGCGCCAGCAGTAGAGACGGCGGCTACCGGGACAGGCCCCTCCGGGAGACCCAGTACTTC. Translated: CASSRDGGYRDRPLRETQYF.

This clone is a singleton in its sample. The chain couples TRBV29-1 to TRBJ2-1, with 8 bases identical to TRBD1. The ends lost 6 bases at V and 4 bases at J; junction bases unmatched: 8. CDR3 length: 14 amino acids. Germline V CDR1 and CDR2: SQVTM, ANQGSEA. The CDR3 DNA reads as TGCAGCGTCTTGCCCCGGGACAGGTACAATGAGCAGTTCTTC. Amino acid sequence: CSVLPRDRYNEQFF.

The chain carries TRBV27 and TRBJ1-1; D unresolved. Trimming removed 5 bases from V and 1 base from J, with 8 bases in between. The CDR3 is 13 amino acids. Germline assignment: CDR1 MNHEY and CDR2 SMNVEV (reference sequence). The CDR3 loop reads CASSRLENTEAFF. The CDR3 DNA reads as TGTGCCAGCAGTAGACTTGAGAACACTGAAGCTTTCTTT.

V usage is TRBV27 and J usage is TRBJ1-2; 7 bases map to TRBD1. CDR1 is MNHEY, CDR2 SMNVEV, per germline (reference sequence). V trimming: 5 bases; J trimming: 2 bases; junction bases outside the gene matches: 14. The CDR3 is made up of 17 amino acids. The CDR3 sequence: CASSPRQGPTFNYGYTF. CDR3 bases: TGTGCCAGCAGTCCTCGACAGGGCCCAACCTTCAACTATGGCTACACCTTC.

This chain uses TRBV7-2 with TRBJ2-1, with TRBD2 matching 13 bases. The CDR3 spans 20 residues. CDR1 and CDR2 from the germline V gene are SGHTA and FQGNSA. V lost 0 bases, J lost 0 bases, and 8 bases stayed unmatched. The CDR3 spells CASSLAPTSGGRVSYNEQFF. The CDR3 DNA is TGTGCCAGCAGCTTAGCCCCGACTAGCGGGGGGAGGGTCTCCTACAATGAGCAGTTCTTC.

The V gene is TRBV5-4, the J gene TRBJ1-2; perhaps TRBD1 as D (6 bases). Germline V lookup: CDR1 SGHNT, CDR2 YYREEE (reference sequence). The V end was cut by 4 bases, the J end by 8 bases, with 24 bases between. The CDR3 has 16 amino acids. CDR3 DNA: TGTGCCAGCAGCGGGCGGAGTGGGACAAAAAGCAGCGGCTACACCTTC. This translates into CASSGRSGTKSSGYTF.

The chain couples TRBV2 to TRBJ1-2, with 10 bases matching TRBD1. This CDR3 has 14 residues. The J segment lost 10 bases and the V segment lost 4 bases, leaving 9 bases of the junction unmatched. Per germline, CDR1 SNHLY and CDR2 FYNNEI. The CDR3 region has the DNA TGTGCCAGCAGTGTAATGGGACAGGGGAGGGACTACACCTTC. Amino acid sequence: CASSVMGQGRDYTF.

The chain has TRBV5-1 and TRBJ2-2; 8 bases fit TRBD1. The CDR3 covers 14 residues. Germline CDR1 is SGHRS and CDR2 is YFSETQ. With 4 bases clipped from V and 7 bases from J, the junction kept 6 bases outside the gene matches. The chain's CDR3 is CASSPDRAHGELFF. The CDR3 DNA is TGCGCCAGCAGCCCGGACAGGGCGCACGGGGAGCTGTTTTTT.

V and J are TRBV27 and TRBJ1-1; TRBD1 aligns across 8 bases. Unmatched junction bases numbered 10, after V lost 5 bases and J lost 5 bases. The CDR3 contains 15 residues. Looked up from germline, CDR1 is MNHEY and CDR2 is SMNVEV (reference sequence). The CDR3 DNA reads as TGTGCCAGCAGTCCAGGACAGGGATCGGAGACTGAAGCTTTCTTT. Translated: CASSPGQGSETEAFF.

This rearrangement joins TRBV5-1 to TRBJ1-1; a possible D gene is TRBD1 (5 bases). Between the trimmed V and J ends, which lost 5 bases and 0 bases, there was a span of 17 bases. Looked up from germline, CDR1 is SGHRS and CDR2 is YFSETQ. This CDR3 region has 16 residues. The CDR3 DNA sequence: TGCGCCAGCAGTCCGGAGCCAGGGAGGATGAACACTGAAGCTTTCTTT. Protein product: CASSPEPGRMNTEAFF.

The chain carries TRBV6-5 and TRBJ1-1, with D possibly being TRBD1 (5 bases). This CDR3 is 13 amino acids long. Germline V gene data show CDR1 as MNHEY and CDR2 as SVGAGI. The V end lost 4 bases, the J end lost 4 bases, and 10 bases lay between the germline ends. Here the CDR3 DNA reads TGTGCCAGCAGTTTCCCGGGGGTCACTGAAGCTTTCTTT. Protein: CASSFPGVTEAFF.

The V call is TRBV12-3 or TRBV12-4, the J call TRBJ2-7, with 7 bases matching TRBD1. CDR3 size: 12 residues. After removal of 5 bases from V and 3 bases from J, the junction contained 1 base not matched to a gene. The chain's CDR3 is CASSRQGYEQYF. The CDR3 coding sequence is TGTGCCAGCAGTAGACAGGGCTACGAGCAGTACTTC.

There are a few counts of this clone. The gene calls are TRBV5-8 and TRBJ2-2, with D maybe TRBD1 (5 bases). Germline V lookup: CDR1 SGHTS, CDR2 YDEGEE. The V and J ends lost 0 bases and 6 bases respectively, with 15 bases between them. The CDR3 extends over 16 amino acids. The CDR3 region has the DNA TGTGCCAGCAGCTTGGAGCTCAGGGCTTACGCCGGGGAGCTGTTTTTT. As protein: CASSLELRAYAGELFF.

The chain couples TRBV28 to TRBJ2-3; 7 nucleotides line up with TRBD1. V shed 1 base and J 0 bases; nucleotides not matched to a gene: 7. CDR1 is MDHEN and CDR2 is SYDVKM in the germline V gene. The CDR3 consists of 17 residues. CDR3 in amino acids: CASSLFRPTGSTDTQYF. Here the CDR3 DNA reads TGTGCCAGCAGTTTATTCCGTCCGACAGGGAGCACAGATACGCAGTATTTT.

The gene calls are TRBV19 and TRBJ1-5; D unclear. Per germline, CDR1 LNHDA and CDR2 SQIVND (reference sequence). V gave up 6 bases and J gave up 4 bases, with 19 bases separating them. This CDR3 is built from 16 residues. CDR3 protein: CASSGTVGWRNQPQHF. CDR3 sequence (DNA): TGTGCCAGTAGCGGCACGGTAGGATGGAGGAATCAGCCCCAGCATTTT.

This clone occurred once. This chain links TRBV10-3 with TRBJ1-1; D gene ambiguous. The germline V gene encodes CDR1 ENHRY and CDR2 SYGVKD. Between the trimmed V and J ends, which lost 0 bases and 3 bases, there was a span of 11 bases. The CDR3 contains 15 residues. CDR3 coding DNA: TGTGCCATCAGTGAGTCCCAGGTGGGAGACACTGAAGCTTTCTTT. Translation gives CAISESQVGDTEAFF.